These 8 T cell receptor beta chains came from one sample sequenced in a study of T-cell memory formation after mild COVID-19. One entry per CDR3 protein results from TCRdb running MiXCR on the 5' RACE reads. The sample has about 140,000 distinct CDR3 sequences, 11% to 15% seen once; the top ten hold about 29%. Sequenced: PBMCs or a T cell subset sorted from them (not recorded which). All receptors come from an adult woman who had mild COVID-19 (a few samples of this study predate the infection). Cell type and time point are not known.

The chain links TRBV25-1 to TRBJ1-2, with D possibly TRBD1 on 6 matching bases. CDR1 is MGHDK, CDR2 SYGVNS, per germline. V lost 6 bases and J lost 8, with 13 bases in between. The CDR3 loop spans 12 amino acids. The CDR3 DNA follows: TGTGCCAGCAGCAATTCAGGGGTAGGCTACACCTTC. It translates to CASSNSGVGYTF.

This clonotype was counted ten times or more. An end of the junction differs from the germline gene, which may be a read error. The chain has TRBV5-1 and TRBJ2-5; D is unresolved. Germline V gives CDR1 SGHRS, CDR2 YFSETQ. This CDR3 has 12 residues. The CDR3: CASSLGQETQYF. In DNA, the CDR3 is TGTGCCAGCAGTTTAGGCCAAGAGACCCAGTACTTC.

This clonotype occurred a few times. The chain couples TRBV11-2 to TRBJ2-3, with D unclear. The CDR3 has 11 residues. V shed 4 bases and J shed 5 bases, with 4 bases lying between them. Germline CDR1 and CDR2: SGHAT and FQNNGV. Written as DNA, the CDR3 is TGTGCCAGCAGCTCCGAAGATACGCAGTATTTT. This codes for CASSSEDTQYF.

The rearrangement uses TRBV7-6 and TRBJ2-5, with unresolved D. CDR3 length: 15 amino acids. Looked up from germline, CDR1 is SGHVS and CDR2 is FNYEAQ. Trimming removed 1 base from V and 3 bases from J, with 12 bases in between. The CDR3: CASSLDPGNKETQYF. Here the CDR3 DNA reads TGTGCCAGCAGCTTAGATCCTGGAAATAAAGAGACCCAGTACTTC.

The V gene is TRBV10-3, the J gene TRBJ2-7; 8 bases map to TRBD1. CDR3 length: 14 residues. With V trimmed by 2 bases and J by 2 bases, 2 bases remained unmatched. CDR1 and CDR2 (germline): ENHRY, SYGVKD. The CDR3 spells CAISELQGAYEQYF. The CDR3 DNA is TGTGCCATCAGTGAGCTACAGGGGGCCTACGAGCAGTACTTC.

The rearrangement links TRBV5-1 to TRBJ1-1, with unresolved D. V was clipped by 0 bases and J by 3 bases, with 12 bases between them. CDR3 size: 15 residues. Germline V gene data show CDR1 as SGHRS and CDR2 as YFSETQ. The CDR3 DNA reads as TGCGCCAGCAGCTTGGTACCCAGGTCGGACACTGAAGCTTTCTTT. Its protein is CASSLVPRSDTEAFF.

This chain joins TRBV9 and TRBJ1-1, with 7 bases lining up with TRBD1. Per germline, CDR1 SGDLS and CDR2 YYNGEE. V trimming: 0 bases; J trimming: 3 bases; junction bases outside the gene matches: 11. CDR3 length: 17 amino acids. The CDR3: CASSVGDSQVTYTEAFF. In nucleotides, the CDR3 is TGTGCCAGCAGCGTAGGGGACAGTCAAGTGACCTACACTGAAGCTTTCTTT.

The chain carries TRBV12-3 or TRBV12-4 and TRBJ1-1; weak D call: TRBD1 (5 bases). The germline V and J ends were trimmed by 7 bases and 6 bases, with 15 bases remaining between them. The length of the CDR3 is 13 residues. The CDR3 sequence is CASTSAGGAEAFF. The CDR3 nucleotides are TGTGCCAGCACCTCTGCGGGGGGGGCTGAAGCTTTCTTT.